Listed here are 12 T cell receptor beta chains from one sample, sequenced in a study of beta chain features in type 1 diabetes. The investigators reverse transcribed all of the isolated RNA, so they sequenced expressed TCRB transcripts. The data were produced by immunoSEQ multiplex PCR, yet TCRdb's version contains in-frame clones alone and is incomplete. This sample has roughly 400,000 clones; around a tenth occur once, and the top ten carry approximately 0.55%. Points from the study as a whole: TCRB CDR3 length was moderately but significantly reduced in all four CD4+ subsets of Type 1 diabetes patients.

Their target antigens are unknown. Sequencing was carried out using central memory CD4+ T cells from blood. All receptors come from a man aged 25-45 years with type 1 diabetes.

The V and J genes are TRBV12-5 and TRBJ1-2; a possible D gene is TRBD1 (6 bases). This CDR3 comprises 15 residues. Looked up from germline, CDR1 is LGHNT and CDR2 is FRNRAP. The V and J ends lost 2 bases and 2 bases respectively, with 12 bases between them. CDR3 coding DNA: TGTGCTAGTGGTTTGCTGGGGACACCGAACTATGGCTACACCTTC. This encodes CASGLLGTPNYGYTF.

This clone has more than one count but fewer than ten. The chain uses TRBV10-3 and TRBJ2-6; D may be TRBD1 (6 bases). This CDR3 region has 16 residues. Germline loops: CDR1 ENHRY, CDR2 SYGVKD. The germline V and J ends were trimmed by 6 bases and 4 bases, with 16 bases remaining between them. The CDR3 sequence is CAIRPLQGAGANVLTF. CDR3 DNA sequence: TGTGCCATCAGGCCCCTACAGGGCGCCGGGGCCAACGTCCTGACTTTC.

In this sample, this clone turned up many times. As DNA, the CDR3 is TGCAGCGTCCGAATTGGAAACACCATATATTTT. This gives the protein CSVRIGNTIYF. V is TRBV29-1 and J is TRBJ1-3; the D is unclear. The CDR3 totals 11 residues. V lost 6 bases and J lost 3, with 6 bases in between. Germline assignment: CDR1 SQVTM and CDR2 ANQGSEA.

The chain employs TRBV7-6 and TRBJ2-1; the match to TRBD2 covers 8 bases. Germline trimming cut 1 base from V and 15 bases from J; bases unmatched to any gene: 5. Germline CDR1 and CDR2: SGHVS and FNYEAQ. There are 12 residues in the CDR3. The CDR3: CASSLESGRRFF. The CDR3 nucleotides are TGTGCCAGCAGCTTAGAAAGCGGGAGACGGTTCTTC.

This clone has just a few counts. V gene TRBV7-2 combines with J gene TRBJ1-1; 7 bases match TRBD1. Germline lookup yields CDR1 SGHTA and CDR2 FQGNSA. The CDR3 is made up of 15 amino acids. With 3 bases clipped from V and 5 bases from J, the junction kept 9 bases outside the gene matches. DNA of the CDR3: TGTGCCAGCAGCTTCAGGACAGGAGGGGGTACTGAAGCTTTCTTT. Translation gives CASSFRTGGGTEAFF.

V and J are TRBV7-3 and TRBJ1-3; D ambiguous. CDR3 length: 13 residues. The germline CDR1 and CDR2 sequences are SGHTA and FQGTGA. Trimming cost V 5 bases and J 0 bases, with 5 bases left between them. The DNA of the CDR3 is TGTGCCAGCAGCCTAAACTCTGGAAACACCATATATTTT. It is translated as CASSLNSGNTIYF.

This clone turned up a few times. J is TRBJ1-1 and V is TRBV19; 10 bases line up with TRBD1. The CDR3 is 15 residues long. V trimming: 4 bases; J trimming: 3 bases; junction bases outside the gene matches: 5. Looked up from germline, CDR1 is LNHDA and CDR2 is SQIVND (reference sequence). For the CDR3, the DNA is TGTGCCAGTAGTACAACCGGGACAGGGGACACTGAAGCTTTCTTT. Its protein product is CASSTTGTGDTEAFF.

The chain carries TRBV18 and TRBJ1-4, with D possibly matching TRBD1 (5 bases). The V end lost 4 bases, the J end lost 6 bases, and 15 bases lay between the germline ends. The germline V gene encodes CDR1 KGHSH and CDR2 LQKENI. The CDR3 covers 15 residues. This CDR3 reads CASSRRQLKDEKLFF. CDR3 sequence (DNA): TGTGCCAGCTCACGACGACAGCTTAAGGATGAAAAACTGTTTTTT.

In this sample, this clone turned up a few times. This sequence joins TRBV7-2 and TRBJ2-5; the match to TRBD1 covers 9 bases. The V gene end was trimmed by 3 bases and the J gene end by 6 bases; junction bases not matched to a gene: 8. The V gene's germline CDR1 is SGHTA and CDR2 FQGNSA. The CDR3 totals 15 residues. CDR3 sequence (DNA): TGTGCCAGCAGCTTCCAGATACAGGGGGCACAGACCCAGTACTTC. This translates into CASSFQIQGAQTQYF. Filled out from reference TRBV7-2 and TRBJ2-5, the complete variable domain reads GAGVSQSPSNKVTEKGKDVELRCDPISGHTALYWYRQSLGQGLEFLIYFQGNSAPDKSGLPSDRFSAERTGGSVSTLTIQRTQQEDSAVYLCASSFQIQGAQTQYFGPGTRLLVL.

This clone was observed a few times. V is TRBV29-1 and J is TRBJ2-3; no reliable D call. The V end was cut by 4 bases, the J end by 1 base, with 9 bases between. The CDR3 contains 13 residues. Germline V gene data show CDR1 as SQVTM and CDR2 as ANQGSEA. DNA of the CDR3: TGCAGCGTTGCCCCTCAGGGCACAGATACGCAGTATTTT. It is translated as CSVAPQGTDTQYF.

The table lists this clone with many counts. The V gene is TRBV28, the J gene TRBJ2-7, with a weak D call TRBD1 (6 bases). The length of the CDR3 is 11 residues. Germline V gives CDR1 MDHEN, CDR2 SYDVKM. The CDR3 region has the DNA TGTACCTCAGGGGACGGATACGAGCAGTACTTC. Translated, it gives CTSGDGYEQYF.

The chain uses TRBV5-1 and TRBJ1-3; TRBD1 might be the D (5 bases). Germline CDR1 reads SGHRS; CDR2 reads YFSETQ. V was cut by 0 bases and J by 3 bases, with 10 bases left in between. There are 15 residues in the CDR3. CDR3 in amino acids: CASSLEGLGGNTIYF. The CDR3 nucleotides read TGCGCCAGCAGCTTGGAGGGACTAGGTGGAAACACCATATATTTT.